Listed below are T cell receptor beta chains from one sample, sequenced in a study of regulatory T cells in long-lasting Graves disease. TCRdb independently ran MiXCR on the multiplex PCR reads; one entry per CDR3 protein. In the table there are hundreds of thousands of distinct CDR3 sequences, 15% to 17% of which are singletons. This material consisted of peripheral blood mononuclear cells (PBMCs), taken at new diagnosis, from a patient treated with antithyroid drugs. The receptors here all came from a female donor with Graves disease. CDR3s include the opening cysteine and the closing phenylalanine or tryptophan. A D gene is named only where the DNA matches it firmly. Some rows have no size entry. The others give once, few or many, or a class for an expanded clone.

>many|TRBJ1-5|TRBD1|TRBV29-1
TGCAGCGTTGCCCAAGGGACAGGGGTCAATCAGCCCCAGCATTTT
CSVAQGTGVNQPQHF
>many|TRBJ2-5|TRBD2|TRBV20-1
TGCAGTGCTAGGGACGTAGCGGGAGCGACGGAGACCCAGTACTTC
CSARDVAGATETQYF
>NA|TRBJ2-2|NA|TRBV2
TGTGCCAGCAGTGAGGAGAGGGGAAGCACCGGGGAGCTGTTTTTT
CASSEERGSTGELFF
>few|TRBJ2-7|TRBD1|TRBV20-1
TGCAGTGCTTATGGACAGGGGAACAGCTACGAGCAGTACTTC
CSAYGQGNSYEQYF
>NA|TRBJ2-7|TRBD2|TRBV4-1
TGCGCCAGCAGCCAAGATCCGGCTAGCGGGGGGCCAAACTACGAGCAGTACTTC
CASSQDPASGGPNYEQYF
>NA|TRBJ2-4|TRBD2|TRBV4-1
TGCGCCAGCAGCCCAAGGGTAGGAAGCGGGGGGCTGGGCAAAAACATTCAGTACTTC
CASSPRVGSGGLGKNIQYF
>many|TRBJ2-3|NA|TRBV5-5
TGTGCCAGCAGCAACCCCCCGGGTGCCGAGAACACAGATACGCAGTATTTT
CASSNPPGAENTDTQYF
>NA|TRBJ2-2|TRBD1|TRBV9
TGTGCCAGCAGCGTTTCCGGGACAGTGAACACCGGGGAGCTGTTTTTT
CASSVSGTVNTGELFF
>NA|TRBJ2-5|TRBD2|TRBV30
TGTGCCTGGAGTGGGGGAATAACTAGCGGAACAAGAGAGACCCAGTACTTC
CAWSGGITSGTRETQYF
>few|TRBJ2-2|NA|TRBV6-1
TGTGCCAGCGGCGTGGTGTACAGGGCCGGGGAGCTGTTTTTT
CASGVVYRAGELFF
>many|TRBJ1-5|NA|TRBV3-1
TGTGCCAGCAGCCAATCTCTCGGGACAAGCAATCAGCCCCAGCATTTT
CASSQSLGTSNQPQHF
>many|TRBJ1-2|NA|TRBV28
TGTGCCAGCAGGGTGACAGTGCAAGGCTACACCTTC
CASRVTVQGYTF
>NA|TRBJ2-1|NA|TRBV15
TGTGCCACCAGCAGCCTGGACTTACAAAGGGGGAATGAGCAGTTCTTC
CATSSLDLQRGNEQFF
>NA|TRBJ1-4|NA|TRBV6-2/TRBV6-3
TGTGCCAGCAGTTACCAGGCCAACTATGAAAAACTGTTTTTT
CASSYQANYEKLFF
>few|TRBJ1-4|NA|TRBV6-1
TGTGCCAGCAGTCCCGGGACGTCTACAACTAATGAAAAACTGTTTTTT
CASSPGTSTTNEKLFF
>many|TRBJ1-5|NA|TRBV10-3
TGTGCCATCAGTGAGTCGGGGCAAAATCAGCCCCAGCATTTT
CAISESGQNQPQHF
>many|TRBJ2-1|NA|TRBV6-2/TRBV6-3
TGTGCCAGCAGTTACTCAATTCCTAATGAGCAGTTCTTC
CASSYSIPNEQFF
>many|TRBJ2-1|TRBD2|TRBV6-1
TGTGCCAGCATGGGGCTAGCGGACTCCTACAATGAGCAGTTCTTC
CASMGLADSYNEQFF
>many|TRBJ2-7|NA|TRBV28
TGTGCCAGCAGTTTTAAAGAAGGAGGCTCCTACGAGCAGTACTTC
CASSFKEGGSYEQYF
>many|TRBJ2-3|NA|TRBV29-1
TGCAGTCCCTCTAGAGACTTGGCAGATACGCAGTATTTT
CSPSRDLADTQYF
>many|TRBJ1-2|NA|TRBV6-1
TGTGCCAGCAGTGCCCAACAGGACAGTCTCTATGGCTACACCTTC
CASSAQQDSLYGYTF
>many|TRBJ1-1|NA|TRBV24-1
TGTGCCACCATCCCCTGCCTCCCGAACACTGAAGCTTTCTTT
CATIPCLPNTEAFF
>many|TRBJ2-5|TRBD2|TRBV28
TGTGCCAGCAGCCGTCGGGGACTAGCGGTTAAAGAGACCCAGTACTTC
CASSRRGLAVKETQYF
>many|TRBJ2-1|TRBD2|TRBV6-2/TRBV6-3
TGTGCCGGCAGAGGCGGGAGTAAGGGTGAGCAGTTCTTC
CAGRGGSKGEQFF
>many|TRBJ1-2|NA|TRBV6-5
TGTGCCAGCAGTTACTCAGCCTTTTTCGGAGGGCCAAACTATGGCTACACCTTC
CASSYSAFFGGPNYGYTF
>NA|TRBJ2-1|NA|TRBV7-9
TGTGCCAGCAGCCCAGGAGGGGGAGGCCATTACAATGAGCAGTTCTTC
CASSPGGGGHYNEQFF
>many|TRBJ2-3|NA|TRBV5-6
TGTGCCAGCGAGCGTGGGCGCACAGATACGCAGTATTTT
CASERGRTDTQYF
>few|TRBJ1-4|NA|TRBV4-1
TGCGCCAGCAGCCAAGATGGAACAGACACAACTAATGAAAAACTGTTTTTT
CASSQDGTDTTNEKLFF
>NA|TRBJ1-3|NA|TRBV7-9
TGTGCCAGCAGCCCGGGTGTCGGGGACGACTCTGGAAACACCATATATTTT
CASSPGVGDDSGNTIYF
>many|TRBJ1-5|TRBD1|TRBV5-6
TGTGCCAGCAGCCCGGGACAGAATAATCAGCCCCAGCATTTT
CASSPGQNNQPQHF
>many|TRBJ2-2|TRBD2|TRBV12-3/TRBV12-4
TGTGCCAGCATCAGGGCTAGCGGGAGAAGGGCCGGGGAGCTGTTTTTT
CASIRASGRRAGELFF
>many|TRBJ1-5|NA|TRBV6-1
TGTGCCAGCAGTGGCTGGGCCGCAGACCCCCAGCATTTT
CASSGWAADPQHF
>NA|TRBJ2-2|TRBD2|TRBV6-1
TGTGCCAGCAGTAAAAAGAGCGGGGGAAGCGCCGGGGAGCTGTTTTTT
CASSKKSGGSAGELFF
>many|TRBJ1-1|NA|TRBV10-2
TGCGCCAGCAGTGAGCCAGGGGTTAGTTATACTGAAGCTTTCTTT
CASSEPGVSYTEAFF
>many|TRBJ1-1|NA|TRBV19
TGTGCCAGTAATCCTCCCTCGGGGGGCCGGGGGCAAAACACTGAAGCTTTCTTT
CASNPPSGGRGQNTEAFF
>few|TRBJ2-3|TRBD2|TRBV20-1
TGCAGTGCTAGGGACCTAGCGGGGGTGTTCACAGATACGCAGTATTTT
CSARDLAGVFTDTQYF
>NA|TRBJ2-7|NA|TRBV18
TGTGCCAGCTCACCACTCGGAGGGGGAACCTACGAGCAGTACTTC
CASSPLGGGTYEQYF
>many|TRBJ1-6|NA|TRBV7-2
TGTGCCAGCAGCTTAATCGTATCACCCCTCCACTTT
CASSLIVSPLHF
>NA|TRBJ2-1|NA|TRBV6-2/TRBV6-3
TGTGCCAGCAGTTACGGCGATAGCTCCTACAATGAGCAGTTCTTC
CASSYGDSSYNEQFF
>NA|TRBJ2-5|NA|TRBV6-1
TGTGCCAGCAGGGCTGGACAGAACCAAGAGACCCAGTACTTC
CASRAGQNQETQYF
>many|TRBJ2-1|NA|TRBV30
TGTGCCTGGAGTGTAGAGTCCGAGGCCAATGAGCAGTTCTTC
CAWSVESEANEQFF
>NA|TRBJ2-3|NA|TRBV24-1
TGTGCCACCAGTGGTGCAGCAGGCCAAGATACGCAGTATTTT
CATSGAAGQDTQYF
>many|TRBJ2-1|TRBD2|TRBV24-1
TGTGCCACCAGTTCTGGCAGGAGGACTAGCGGGAGTAACTACAATGAGCAGTTCTTC
CATSSGRRTSGSNYNEQFF
>many|TRBJ2-2|NA|TRBV6-5
TGTGCCAGCAGTTACGTACAGAACACCGGGGAGCTGTTTTTT
CASSYVQNTGELFF